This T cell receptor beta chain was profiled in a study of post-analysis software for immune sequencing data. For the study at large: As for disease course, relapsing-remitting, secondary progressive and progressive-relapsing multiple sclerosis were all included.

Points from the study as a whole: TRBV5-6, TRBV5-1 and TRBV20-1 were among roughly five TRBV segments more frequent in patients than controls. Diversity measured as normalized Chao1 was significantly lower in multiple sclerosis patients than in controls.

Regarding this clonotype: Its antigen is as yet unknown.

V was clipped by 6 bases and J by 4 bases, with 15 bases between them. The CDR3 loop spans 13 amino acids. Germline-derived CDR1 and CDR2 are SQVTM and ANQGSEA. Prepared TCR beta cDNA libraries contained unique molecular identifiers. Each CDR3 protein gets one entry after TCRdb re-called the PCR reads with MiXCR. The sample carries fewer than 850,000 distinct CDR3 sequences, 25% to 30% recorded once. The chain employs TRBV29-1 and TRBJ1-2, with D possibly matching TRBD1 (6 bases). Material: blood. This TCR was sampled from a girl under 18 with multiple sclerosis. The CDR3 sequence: CSVAFGQFYGYTF. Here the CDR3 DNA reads TGCAGCGTCGCTTTTGGACAGTTCTATGGCTACACCTTC.